This T cell receptor beta chain derives from a study of T cells in Graves' hyperthyroidism and ophthalmopathy. The patients, who ranged from 18 to 65 in age, presented with newly diagnosed hyperthyroidism lasting under 2 months. Progressors' blood was drawn at hyperthyroidism diagnosis, before ophthalmopathy symptoms. This CDR3 spans 16 amino acids. From germline, CDR1 is SGHAT and CDR2 FQNNGV. Trimming at V came to 5 bases and at J to 2 bases, leaving 6 bases not matched to a gene. What was amplified from RNA transcripts were TCR beta CDR3 regions. HTBI primers were the set used in a first-round RT-PCR of the TCR CDR3. TCRdb fed the multiplex PCR reads into MiXCR, producing one record per CDR3 protein. The sample records 690,000 or so distinct CDR3 sequences, under 20% being singletons.

This sequence was found in a woman aged 45 to 65 with Graves' hyperthyroidism that later progressed to Graves' ophthalmopathy. The sample comprised blood. The V and J genes are TRBV11-2 and TRBJ2-3; 11 bases align to TRBD2. The CDR3, as DNA: TGTGCCAGCAGCCAACTAGCGGGGGATCTCACAGATACGCAGTATTTT. This sequence encodes CASSQLAGDLTDTQYF.